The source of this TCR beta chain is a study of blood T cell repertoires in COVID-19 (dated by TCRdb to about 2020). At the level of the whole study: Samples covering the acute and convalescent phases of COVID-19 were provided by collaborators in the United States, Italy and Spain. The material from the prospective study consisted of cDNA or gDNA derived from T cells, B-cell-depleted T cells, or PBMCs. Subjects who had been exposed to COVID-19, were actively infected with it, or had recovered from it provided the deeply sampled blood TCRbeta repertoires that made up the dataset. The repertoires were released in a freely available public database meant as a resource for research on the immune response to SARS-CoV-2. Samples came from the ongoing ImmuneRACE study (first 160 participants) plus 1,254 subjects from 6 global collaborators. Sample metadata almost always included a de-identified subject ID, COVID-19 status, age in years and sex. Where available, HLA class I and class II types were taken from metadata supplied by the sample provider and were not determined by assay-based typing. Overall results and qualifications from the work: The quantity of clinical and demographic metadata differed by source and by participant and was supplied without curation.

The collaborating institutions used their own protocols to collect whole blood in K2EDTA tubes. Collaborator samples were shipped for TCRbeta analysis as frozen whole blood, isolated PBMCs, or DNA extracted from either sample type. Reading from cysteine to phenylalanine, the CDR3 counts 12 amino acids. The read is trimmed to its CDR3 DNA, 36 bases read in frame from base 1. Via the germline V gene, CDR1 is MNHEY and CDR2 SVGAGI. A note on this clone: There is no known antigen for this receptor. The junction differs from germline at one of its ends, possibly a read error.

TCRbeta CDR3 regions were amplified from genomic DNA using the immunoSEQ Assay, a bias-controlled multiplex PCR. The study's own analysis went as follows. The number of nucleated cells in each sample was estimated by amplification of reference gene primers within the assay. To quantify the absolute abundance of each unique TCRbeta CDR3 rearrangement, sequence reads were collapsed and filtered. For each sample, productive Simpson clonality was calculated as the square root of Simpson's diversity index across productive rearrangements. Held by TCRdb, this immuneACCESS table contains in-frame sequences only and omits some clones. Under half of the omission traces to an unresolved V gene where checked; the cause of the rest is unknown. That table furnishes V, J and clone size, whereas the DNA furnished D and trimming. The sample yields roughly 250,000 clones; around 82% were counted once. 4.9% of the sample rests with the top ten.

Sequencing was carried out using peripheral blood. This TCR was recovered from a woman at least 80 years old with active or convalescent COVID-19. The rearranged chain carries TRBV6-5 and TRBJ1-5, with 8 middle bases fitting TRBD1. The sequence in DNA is TGTGCCAGCAGTCTAGCGACAGGGGCCCAACATTTT. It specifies CASSLATGAQHF.